This T cell receptor (beta chain) was sequenced for a study of graft-versus-host responses after intestinal transplantation. V was pared by 5 bases and J by 0 bases, with 5 bases between. The CDR3 runs 14 residues. CDR1 MNHNY and CDR2 SVGAGI come from the germline V gene (reference sequence). Method: immunoSEQ multiplex PCR; TCRdb's copy keeps in-frame clones and lacks some. Among approximately 70,000 clones, about nine tenths were seen once, and the ten largest hold about 6.9%. This specimen was bone marrow, taken nearly 750 days after intestinal transplantation. The sequence was collected from a human patient who received an intestinal transplant, so some T cells may come from the graft donor. The chain couples TRBV6-6 to TRBJ2-6; D not resolved. DNA of the CDR3: TGTGCCAGCAGTCCAAGCTCTGGGGCCAACGTCCTGACTTTC. Its translation: CASSPSSGANVLTF.